This T cell receptor beta chain was observed in a study of shared T cell receptors in the human thymus (dated by TCRdb to about 2021). Study-level background: The study examined how self-reactive, shared T-cell receptor alpha chains are generated in the human thymus.

This clone was observed once. Its antigen has not been determined. Per-base qualities were not stored, and no clone one base away is much larger. The library was prepared using the immunoSEQ multiplex PCR assay. TCRdb re-hosts the immuneACCESS table, in-frame sequences only. Its copies lack some clones; in the studies checked, an unresolved V gene accounts for under half of them, and the cause for the rest is not known. Here the sample has hundreds of thousands of clones; approximately 88% occur a single time. Over 0.008% of the sample belongs to the ten largest clones. The CDR3 holds 16 amino acids from the cysteine to the phenylalanine. CDR3 DNA is the only sequence kept; it has 48 bases, read in frame from the first base. CDR1 and CDR2, per the germline V gene, are LGHNA and YNFKEQ. Trimming removed 4 bases from V and 8 bases from J; the gene matches leave 13 bases unexplained. These same records also appear under a second study, on human thymus T cells. As the second study states: The donors were immunologically healthy infants in Finland who had open corrective cardiac surgery for congenital heart defects. Thymus tissue was collected as surgical resects that were removed during corrective cardiac surgery. V and J gene segment usage appeared biased in both thymic and peripheral blood repertoires. The related research reported highly overlapping thymic TCR repertoires among unrelated individuals. TCR alpha and beta repertoires from roughly eight infant thymus samples and a few related peripheral blood samples were characterized in the study. The cohort included over five male and two female infants, with donor ages spanning 7 to 244 days. Thymocytes were mechanically released from the tissue and were stored as pellets of about 9.5-31 million cells at -70 degrees C. A QIAsymphony instrument was used to extract genomic DNA from the frozen cell pellets. The immunoSEQ multiplex PCR assay was used to amplify the TCRB and TCRAD loci from a standardized amount of quality-controlled genomic DNA. The amplicons covered the V(D)J region and were long enough to include the CDR3 and to identify the V and J genes. Through the commercial immunoSEQ service, the amplicons were sequenced on an Illumina platform. Corrections for primer bias and sequencing errors followed previously described methods, while TCRAD and TCRB definitions were based on the IMGT database. Repertoires were analysed with immunoSEQ Analyzer 3.0 and VDJTools, covering basic statistics, V/J segment usage, diversity estimates, rarefaction and pairwise overlap. Diversity was estimated using the Chao1, ChaoE, Efron-Thisted, Shannon and inverse Simpson indices, and was also estimated on datasets down-sampled to the size of the smallest sample. Repertoire overlap used strict matching of CDR3 nucleotide sequence, V gene and J gene, with Jaccard-based multidimensional scaling clustering. Thymus samples yielded on average around 810,000 unique TCRB clonotypes, compared with 80,000 to 85,000 from blood samples.

The chain is encoded by TRBV4-2 joined to TRBJ2-3, with TRBD2 identical over 9 junction bases. The TCR originated in a boy under three years old with a congenital heart defect. Donor details come from another sample of the same person, matched by shared clones. The specimen sequenced was thymocytes. The encoded CDR3 is CASSPQASGKIGTQYF. The sequenced DNA: TGTGCCAGCAGCCCCCAGGCTAGCGGGAAGATCGGTACGCAGTATTTT.